This is a list of T cell receptor beta chains from one sample in a study of T-cell reconstitution after alpha-beta-depleted transplantation in children. TCRdb re-called the PCR reads through MiXCR, storing one row per CDR3 protein. Counted here are 330,000 or so distinct CDR3 sequences, just over 7.5% occurring once; the ten biggest clones make up over 7.5%. Sample: peripheral blood, taken 360 days after TCRalphabeta/CD19-depleted stem cell transplant. Every receptor here comes from a female patient aged 2-9 years who had a stem cell transplant for Fanconi anemia, so the T cells may come from the graft donor. The CDR3 runs from the conserved cysteine through the conserved F or W.

v_gene	j_gene	CDR3aa
TRBV12-3/TRBV12-4	TRBJ2-1	CASSSGTEARPFF
TRBV7-2	TRBJ1-1	CASSLAFGGGQLSTEAFF
TRBV3-1	TRBJ2-1	CASSPSGGANEQFF
TRBV29-1	TRBJ2-7	CSGKWGSYEQYF
TRBV5-1	TRBJ1-1	CASSLDRGGTEAFF
TRBV25-1	TRBJ2-2	CASSDPTEATGELFF
TRBV14	TRBJ2-1	CASSQESAELSYNEQFF
TRBV20-1	TRBJ2-1	CSARRTSGNNEQFF
TRBV24-1	TRBJ1-2	CATSDSPGTGGYTF
TRBV7-2	TRBJ2-7	CASRPDRGRLSEQYF
TRBV7-9	TRBJ1-1	CASSLEGGDTEAFF
TRBV28	TRBJ2-3	CASSLRLAGRTDTQYF
TRBV4-2	TRBJ2-7	CASSQDPSGSSPYEQYF
TRBV20-1	TRBJ2-6	CSVTSRSGANVLTF
TRBV6-2/TRBV6-3	TRBJ2-5	CASNRGLQETQYF
TRBV3-1	TRBJ2-4	CASSQGEHIQYF
TRBV7-8	TRBJ2-3	CASSLNRGGGTDTQYF
TRBV11-2	TRBJ2-1	CASSPGLDNEQFF
TRBV9	TRBJ1-5	CASSVGTGSDQPQHF
TRBV7-9	TRBJ2-5	CASSTMQPETQYF
TRBV6-2/TRBV6-3	TRBJ2-5	CASSYEVQEGWEETQYF
TRBV5-1	TRBJ1-4	CASSPRGGATNEKLFF
TRBV7-9	TRBJ2-7	CASSISSGYEQYF
TRBV21-1	TRBJ2-3	CASSKAASGATDTQYF
TRBV19	TRBJ2-2	CASIGGHARETGELFF
TRBV28	TRBJ1-1	CASSLPEPGKWNTEAFF
TRBV7-8	TRBJ2-2	CASSMIRENTGELFF
TRBV12-3/TRBV12-4	TRBJ1-2	CASSPPGETDGYTF
TRBV29-1	TRBJ2-7	CSVVGERSSYEQYF
TRBV13	TRBJ2-2	CASYGQGNTGELFF
TRBV20-1	TRBJ2-4	CSAKHDRGENIQYF
TRBV13	TRBJ2-3	CASSLGQTVLGDTQYF
TRBV20-1	TRBJ1-4	CSARFAERGEKLFF
TRBV11-2	TRBJ2-2	CASSERTVANTGELFF